The T cell receptor beta chain described here comes from a study of OX40 agonist ivuxolimab in advanced cancers. For the study in its entirety: The costimulatory receptor OX40 (CD134) was targeted by ivuxolimab, a fully human IgG2 agonistic monoclonal antibody. In the dose-escalation cohort, around four fifths of patients were male, and the mean age was approximately 60 years, with a range of about 20 to 79. Prior anti-PD-1, anti-PD-L1 or anti-CTLA-4 therapy was permitted, and 35% to 40% of dose-escalation patients had received checkpoint inhibitors. Among the roughly 52 dose-escalation patients, about 20 had hepatocellular carcinoma, roughly 15 melanoma, 9 renal cell carcinoma and 9 head and neck cancer. Partial responses occurred in three dose-escalation patients, of whom one had hepatocellular carcinoma and two had cutaneous melanoma. The purpose of peripheral TCRbeta sequencing was to test whether ivuxolimab changed TCR sequence diversity and led to clonal T-cell expansion. The paper covers the monotherapy dose-escalation part of the phase I ivuxolimab trial, which included N of about 56 patients. Intravenous ivuxolimab was administered to patients every 2 weeks at six dose levels: 0.01, 0.1, 0.3, 1.5, 3 and 10 mg/kg. The investigation overall reported the following: On average, CD8+ T cells showed more expanded clones than CD4+ T cells after ivuxolimab. At doses from 0.1 to 3.0 mg/kg, clonal expansion was seen in both CD4+ and CD8+ blood T cells between baseline and week 6. Partial responders in the 0.1-3.0 mg/kg groups had among the lowest normalized peripheral clonal expansion, especially among CD8+ T cells. Low levels of normalized T-cell clonal expansion were also shown by some nonresponding patients. The antigen specificity of the clonally expanded peripheral T cells was not determined.

The trial excluded patients who had a history of autoimmune disease or who were on systemic immunosuppression. Peripheral blood for TCR sequencing was drawn from every dose cohort at baseline, at cycle 4 day 1 and at cycle 7 day 1. The samples were drawn from a first-in-human, open-label, multicenter phase I dose-escalation trial of ivuxolimab. The trial enrolled adults with locally advanced or metastatic head and neck squamous cell, hepatocellular, melanoma or renal cell carcinoma. Before TCR sequencing, CD4+ T cells and CD8+ T cells from peripheral blood were sorted into separate populations. Remarks on this clone: Which antigen it targets is not known. The sample holds no much larger clone one base away, and base qualities are not on file.

The germline V gene specifies MGHRA as CDR1 and YSYEKL as CDR2. From the cysteine through the phenylalanine, the CDR3 covers 13 amino acids. The entry retains the CDR3 DNA only, 39 bases that are in frame from base 1. V lost 3 bases and J lost 3 bases; the stretch between them is 9 bases long. Genomic DNA was isolated from the sorted cells so that the TCRbeta CDR3 region could be sequenced. The immunoSEQ Assay was used to sequence the TCRbeta CDR3 regions. Imported from immuneACCESS, the table was reduced by TCRdb to in-frame sequences with V and J called. These copies leave out some clones; in studies compared against another copy, an unresolved V gene accounts for under half, and the cause of the remainder is not known. The sample table lists tens of thousands of clones, 85% of them with a count of one. The ten largest account for approximately 3.6% of the sample.

The sequencing used CD4+ or CD8+ T cells sorted from blood, collected in a trial of the OX40 agonist ivuxolimab. The receptor was isolated from an adult with an advanced solid tumor such as melanoma, head and neck, liver or kidney cancer. The V and J segments used are TRBV4-1 and TRBJ2-7; 6 matching bases give a weak D call of TRBD1. The CDR3 region has the sequence CASSHGTIYEQYF. The nucleotide sequence reads TGCGCCAGCAGCCACGGGACAATCTACGAGCAGTACTTC.